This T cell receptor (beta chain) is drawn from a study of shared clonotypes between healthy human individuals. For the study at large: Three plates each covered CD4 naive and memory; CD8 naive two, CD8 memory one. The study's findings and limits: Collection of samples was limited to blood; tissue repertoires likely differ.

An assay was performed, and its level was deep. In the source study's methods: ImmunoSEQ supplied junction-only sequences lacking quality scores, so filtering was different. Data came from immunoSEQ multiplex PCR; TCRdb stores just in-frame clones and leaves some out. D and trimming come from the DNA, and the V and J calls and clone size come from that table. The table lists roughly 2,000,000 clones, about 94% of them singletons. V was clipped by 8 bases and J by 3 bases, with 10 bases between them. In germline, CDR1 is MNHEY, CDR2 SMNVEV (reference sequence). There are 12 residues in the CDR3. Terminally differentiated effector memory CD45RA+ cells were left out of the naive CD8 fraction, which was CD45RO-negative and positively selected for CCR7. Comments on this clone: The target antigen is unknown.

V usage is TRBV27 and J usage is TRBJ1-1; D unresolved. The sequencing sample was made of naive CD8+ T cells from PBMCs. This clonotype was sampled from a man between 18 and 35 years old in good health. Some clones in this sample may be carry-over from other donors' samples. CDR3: CASYRVDTEAFF. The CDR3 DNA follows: TGTGCCAGCTATCGGGTGGACACTGAAGCTTTCTTT.